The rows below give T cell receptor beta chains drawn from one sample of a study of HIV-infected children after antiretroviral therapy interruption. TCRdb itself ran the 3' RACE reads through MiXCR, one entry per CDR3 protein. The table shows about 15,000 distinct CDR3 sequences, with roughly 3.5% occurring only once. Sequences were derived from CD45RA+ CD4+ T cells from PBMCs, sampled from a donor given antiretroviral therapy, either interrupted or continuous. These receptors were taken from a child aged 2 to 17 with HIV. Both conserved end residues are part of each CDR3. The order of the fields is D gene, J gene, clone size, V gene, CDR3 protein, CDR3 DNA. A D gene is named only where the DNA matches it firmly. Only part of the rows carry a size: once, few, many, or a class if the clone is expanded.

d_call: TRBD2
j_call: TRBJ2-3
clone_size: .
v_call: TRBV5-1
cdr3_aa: CASSLFTGTSEEYF
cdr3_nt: TGCGCCAGCAGCTTGTTTACCGGGACTAGCGAGGAGTATTTT

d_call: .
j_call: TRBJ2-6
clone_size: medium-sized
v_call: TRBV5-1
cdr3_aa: CASSLAPREPANVLTF
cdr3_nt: TGCGCCAGCAGCTTAGCTCCGCGAGAACCCGCCAACGTCCTGACTTTC

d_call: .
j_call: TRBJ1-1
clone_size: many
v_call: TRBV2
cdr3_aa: CASSGGEGSTEAFF
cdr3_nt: TGTGCCAGCAGTGGTGGGGAAGGAAGCACTGAAGCTTTCTTT

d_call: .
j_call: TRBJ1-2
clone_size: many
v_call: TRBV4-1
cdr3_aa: CASSQANGGERGYTF
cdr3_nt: TGCGCCAGCAGCCAAGCAAATGGGGGGGAAAGGGGCTACACCTTC

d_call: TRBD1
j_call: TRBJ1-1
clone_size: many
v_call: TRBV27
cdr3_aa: CASSLLSGGLNTEAFF
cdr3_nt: TGTGCCAGCAGTTTACTTTCAGGGGGGTTGAACACTGAAGCTTTCTTT

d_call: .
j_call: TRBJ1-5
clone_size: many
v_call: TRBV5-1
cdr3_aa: CASRDQPNSNQPQHF
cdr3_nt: TGCGCCAGCAGGGACCAGCCCAATAGCAATCAGCCCCAGCATTTT

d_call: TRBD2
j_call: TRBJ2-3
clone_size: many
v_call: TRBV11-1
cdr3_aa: CASSRTSGDEDTQYF
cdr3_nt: TGTGCCAGCAGCAGAACTAGCGGGGATGAAGATACGCAGTATTTT

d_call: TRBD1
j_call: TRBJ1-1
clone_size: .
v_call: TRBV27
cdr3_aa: CATRGDSRTGSTEAFF
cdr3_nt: TGTGCCACCAGGGGGGATTCCAGGACAGGAAGCACTGAAGCTTTCTTT

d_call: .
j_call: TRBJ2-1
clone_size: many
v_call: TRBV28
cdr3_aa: CASSLDRYNEQFF
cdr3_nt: TGTGCCAGCAGCCTCGACAGGTACAATGAGCAGTTCTTC

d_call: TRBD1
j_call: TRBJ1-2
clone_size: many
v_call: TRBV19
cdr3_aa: CASGQAHYGYTF
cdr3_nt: TGTGCCAGTGGACAGGCCCACTATGGCTACACCTTC

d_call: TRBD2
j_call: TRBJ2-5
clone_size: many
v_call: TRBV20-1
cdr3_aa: CSAGGRGTQYF
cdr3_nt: TGCAGTGCCGGGGGGAGGGGGACCCAGTACTTC

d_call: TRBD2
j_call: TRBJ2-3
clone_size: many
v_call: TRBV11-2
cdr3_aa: CASSLYPPGTRTPTDTQYF
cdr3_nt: TGTGCCAGCAGCTTATATCCGCCAGGGACTAGAACACCCACAGATACGCAGTATTTT

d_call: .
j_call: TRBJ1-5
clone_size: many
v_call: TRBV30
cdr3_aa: CAWSQWADQPQHF
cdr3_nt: TGTGCCTGGAGCCAGTGGGCCGATCAGCCCCAGCATTTT

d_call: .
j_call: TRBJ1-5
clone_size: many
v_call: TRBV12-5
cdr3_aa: CASGAASDSNQPQHF
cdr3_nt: TGTGCTAGTGGTGCAGCCTCGGACAGCAATCAGCCCCAGCATTTT